This T cell receptor beta chain was obtained from a study of beta chain features in type 1 diabetes. Overall study context: Age and gender were similar between patients and healthy donors, as were cell yields. General study points: Patients with type 1 diabetes showed fewer VDJ junction insertions and more deletions.

The whole isolated RNA underwent reverse transcription, so sequencing captured expressed TCRB transcripts. Only in-frame clones appear in the TCRdb table, and some are missing; sequencing was by immunoSEQ multiplex PCR. This table holds around 290,000 clones, approximately 8.1% found once. The collection from each donor was one heparinised blood draw averaging about 116 mL. This clone was counted between two and nine times. Its antigen is not known. Germline CDR1 reads GTSNPN; CDR2 reads SVGIG (reference sequence). The CDR3 extends over 16 amino acids. The junction had 12 bases not matched to a gene; V was cut back by 5 bases and J by 4 bases.

Material for sequencing was central memory CD4+ T cells from blood. The chain has TRBV30 and TRBJ2-3; TRBD1 agrees at 10 bases. The TCR originated in a young woman in good health. The CDR3 region has the DNA TGTGCCTGGGGGTTTAAACCGGGACAGGGGTCAGATACGCAGTATTTT. Protein product: CAWGFKPGQGSDTQYF.